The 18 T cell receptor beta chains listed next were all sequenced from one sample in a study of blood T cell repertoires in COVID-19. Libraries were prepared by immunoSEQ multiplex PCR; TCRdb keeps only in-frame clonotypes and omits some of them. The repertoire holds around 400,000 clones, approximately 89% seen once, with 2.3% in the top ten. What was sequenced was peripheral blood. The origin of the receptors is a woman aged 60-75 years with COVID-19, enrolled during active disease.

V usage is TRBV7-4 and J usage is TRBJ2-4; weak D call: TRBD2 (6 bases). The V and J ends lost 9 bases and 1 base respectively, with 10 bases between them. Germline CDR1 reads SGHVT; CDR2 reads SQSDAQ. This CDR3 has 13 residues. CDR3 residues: CARQREAKNIQYF. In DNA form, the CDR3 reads TGTGCCAGACAACGGGAGGCCAAAAACATTCAGTACTTC. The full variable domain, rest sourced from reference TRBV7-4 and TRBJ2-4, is GAGVSQSPRYKVAKRGRDVALRCDSISGHVTLYWYRQTLGQGSEVLTYSQSDAQRDKSGRPSGRFSAERPERSVSTLKIQRTEQGDSAVYLCARQREAKNIQYFGAGTRLSVL.

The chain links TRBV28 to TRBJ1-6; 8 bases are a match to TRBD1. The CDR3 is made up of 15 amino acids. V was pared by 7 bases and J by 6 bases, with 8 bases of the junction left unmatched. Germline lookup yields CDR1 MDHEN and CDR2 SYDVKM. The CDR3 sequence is CASKPGQVINSPLHF. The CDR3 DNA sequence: TGTGCCAGCAAACCGGGACAGGTTATTAATTCACCCCTCCACTTT.

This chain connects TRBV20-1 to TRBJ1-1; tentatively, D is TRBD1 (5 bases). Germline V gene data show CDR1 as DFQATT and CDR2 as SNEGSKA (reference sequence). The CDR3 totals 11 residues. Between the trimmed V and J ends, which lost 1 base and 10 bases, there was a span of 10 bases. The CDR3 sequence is CSARGGLVAFF. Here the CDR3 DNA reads TGCAGTGCTAGAGGGGGACTAGTAGCTTTCTTT.

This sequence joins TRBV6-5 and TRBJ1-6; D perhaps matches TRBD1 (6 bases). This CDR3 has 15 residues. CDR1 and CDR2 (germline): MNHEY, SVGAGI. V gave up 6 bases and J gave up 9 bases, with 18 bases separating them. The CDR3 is CASRLGGGLSSPLHF. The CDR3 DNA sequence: TGTGCCAGCAGATTGGGAGGGGGGCTTTCTTCACCCCTCCACTTT.

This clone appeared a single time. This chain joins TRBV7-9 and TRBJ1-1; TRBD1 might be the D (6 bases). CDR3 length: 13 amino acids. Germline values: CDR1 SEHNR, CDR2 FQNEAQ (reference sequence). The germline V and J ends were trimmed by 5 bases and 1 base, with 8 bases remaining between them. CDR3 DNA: TGTGCCAGCAGCGAACAGGGGAACACTGAAGCTTTCTTT. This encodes CASSEQGNTEAFF.

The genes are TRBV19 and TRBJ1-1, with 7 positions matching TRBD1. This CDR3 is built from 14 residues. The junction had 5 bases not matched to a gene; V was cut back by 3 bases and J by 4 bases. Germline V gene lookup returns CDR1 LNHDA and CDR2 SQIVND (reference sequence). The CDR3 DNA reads TGTGCCAGTAGTATGGGGACAGTTAGCACTGAAGCTTTCTTT. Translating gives CASSMGTVSTEAFF. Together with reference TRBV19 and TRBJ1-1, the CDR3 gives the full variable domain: DGGITQSPKYLFRKEGQNVTLSCEQNLNHDAMYWYRQDPGQGLRLIYYSQIVNDFQKGDIAEGYSVSREKKESFPLTVTSAQKNPTAFYLCASSMGTVSTEAFFGQGTRLTVV.

The CDR3 DNA is TGTGCCATCAGTGAGTCGACTCGTAACACTGAAGCTTTCTTT. It yields the protein CAISESTRNTEAFF. The V call is TRBV10-3, the J call TRBJ1-1; D unclear. This CDR3 has 14 amino acids. The germline gives CDR1 ENHRY, CDR2 SYGVKD. V lost 0 bases and J lost 2, with 7 bases in between.

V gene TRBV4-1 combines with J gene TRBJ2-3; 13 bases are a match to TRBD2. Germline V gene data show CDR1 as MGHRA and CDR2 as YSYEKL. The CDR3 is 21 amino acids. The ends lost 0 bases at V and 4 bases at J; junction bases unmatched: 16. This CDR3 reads CASSQDLTSGGPQSFPDTQYF. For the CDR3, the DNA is TGCGCCAGCAGCCAAGACTTGACTAGCGGGGGGCCTCAATCGTTTCCAGATACGCAGTATTTT.

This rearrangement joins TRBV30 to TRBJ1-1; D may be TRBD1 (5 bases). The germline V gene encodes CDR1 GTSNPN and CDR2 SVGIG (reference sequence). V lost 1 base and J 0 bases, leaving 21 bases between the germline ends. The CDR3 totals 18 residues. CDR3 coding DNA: TGTGCCTGGAGTGGGGGGGGAAGGGAAGGGTTCATGAACACTGAAGCTTTCTTT. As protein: CAWSGGGREGFMNTEAFF.

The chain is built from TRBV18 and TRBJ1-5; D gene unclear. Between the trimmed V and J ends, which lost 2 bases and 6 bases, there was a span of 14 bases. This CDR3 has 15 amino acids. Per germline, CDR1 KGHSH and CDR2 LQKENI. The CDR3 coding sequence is TGTGCCAGCTCACCAGCAGAATTGAATTCTCAGCCCCAGCATTTT. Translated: CASSPAELNSQPQHF. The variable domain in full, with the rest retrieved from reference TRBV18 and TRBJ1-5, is NAGVMQNPRHLVRRRGQEARLRCSPMKGHSHVYWYRQLPEEGLKFMVYLQKENIIDESGMPKERFSAEFPKEGPSILRIQQVVRGDSAAYFCASSPAELNSQPQHFGDGTRLSIL.

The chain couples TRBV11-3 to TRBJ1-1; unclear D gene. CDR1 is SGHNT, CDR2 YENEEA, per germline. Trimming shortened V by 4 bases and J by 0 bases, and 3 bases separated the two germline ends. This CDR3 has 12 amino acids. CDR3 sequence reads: CASSYMNTEAFF. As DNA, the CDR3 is TGTGCCAGCAGCTACATGAACACTGAAGCTTTCTTT.

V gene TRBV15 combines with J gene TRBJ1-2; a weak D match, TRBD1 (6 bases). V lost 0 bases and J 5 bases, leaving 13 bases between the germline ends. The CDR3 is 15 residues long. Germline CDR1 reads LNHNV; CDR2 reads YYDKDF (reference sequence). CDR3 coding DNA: TGTGCCACCAGCAGAGATAGGGCAGGGGTATATGGCTACACCTTC. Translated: CATSRDRAGVYGYTF.

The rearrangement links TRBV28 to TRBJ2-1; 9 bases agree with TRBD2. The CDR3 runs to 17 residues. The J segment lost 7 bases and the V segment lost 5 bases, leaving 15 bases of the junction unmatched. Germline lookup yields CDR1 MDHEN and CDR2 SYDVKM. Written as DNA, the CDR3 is TGTGCCAGCAGTGATGGCGGGGGGGCTAAAGTTTCTAATGAGCAGTTCTTC. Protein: CASSDGGGAKVSNEQFF.

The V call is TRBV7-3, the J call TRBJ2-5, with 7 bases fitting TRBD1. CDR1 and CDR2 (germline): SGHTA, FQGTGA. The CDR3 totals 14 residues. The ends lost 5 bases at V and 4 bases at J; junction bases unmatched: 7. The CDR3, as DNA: TGTGCCAGCAGCGTAGGGGGCGTAGGAGAGACCCAGTACTTC. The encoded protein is CASSVGGVGETQYF. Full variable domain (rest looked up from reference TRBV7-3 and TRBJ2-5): GAGVSQTPSNKVTEKGKYVELRCDPISGHTALYWYRQSLGQGPEFLIYFQGTGAADDSGLPNDRFFAVRPEGSVSTLKIQRTERGDSAVYLCASSVGGVGETQYFGPGTRLLVL.

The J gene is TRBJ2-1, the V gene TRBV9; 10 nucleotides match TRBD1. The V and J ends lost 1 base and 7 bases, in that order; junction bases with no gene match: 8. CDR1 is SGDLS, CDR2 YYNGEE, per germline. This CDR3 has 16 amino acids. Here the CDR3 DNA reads TGTGCCAGCAGCGTAACCCCCGGACAGGGGGAAAATGAGCAGTTCTTC. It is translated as CASSVTPGQGENEQFF.

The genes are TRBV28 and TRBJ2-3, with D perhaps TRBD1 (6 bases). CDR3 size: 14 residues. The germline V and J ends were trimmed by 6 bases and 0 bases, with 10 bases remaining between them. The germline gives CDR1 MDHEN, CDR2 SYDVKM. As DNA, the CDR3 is TGTGCCAGCAGGCATACAGGGAGCACAGATACGCAGTATTTT. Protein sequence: CASRHTGSTDTQYF.

The CDR3 coding sequence is TGTGCCAGCAGCTTGGGACAGGGCCACACTGAAGCTTTCTTT. This codes for CASSLGQGHTEAFF. The chain couples TRBV7-8 to TRBJ1-1; the match to TRBD1 covers 9 bases. CDR3 length equals 14 residues. The trim removed 3 bases at V and 3 bases at J, leaving 2 bases unmatched. The germline V gene has CDR1 SGHVS and CDR2 FQNEAQ.

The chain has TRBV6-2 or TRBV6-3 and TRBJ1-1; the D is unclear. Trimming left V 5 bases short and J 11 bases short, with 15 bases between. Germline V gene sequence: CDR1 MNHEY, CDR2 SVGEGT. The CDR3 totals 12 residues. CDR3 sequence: CASSRSERGAFF. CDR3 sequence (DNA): TGTGCCAGCAGTCGGTCGGAGAGAGGGGCTTTCTTT.